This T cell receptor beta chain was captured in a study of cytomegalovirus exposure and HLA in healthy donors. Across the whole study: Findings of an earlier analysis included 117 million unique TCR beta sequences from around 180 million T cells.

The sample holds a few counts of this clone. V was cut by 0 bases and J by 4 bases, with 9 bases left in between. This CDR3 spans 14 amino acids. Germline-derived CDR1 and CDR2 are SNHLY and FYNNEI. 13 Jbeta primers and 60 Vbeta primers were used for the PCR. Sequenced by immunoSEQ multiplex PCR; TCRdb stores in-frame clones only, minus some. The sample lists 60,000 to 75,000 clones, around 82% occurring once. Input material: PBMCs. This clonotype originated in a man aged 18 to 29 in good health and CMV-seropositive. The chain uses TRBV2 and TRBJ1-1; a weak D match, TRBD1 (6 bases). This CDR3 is CASSEAADSTEAFF. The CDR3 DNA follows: TGTGCCAGCAGTGAAGCCGCGGACAGCACTGAAGCTTTCTTT.